This TCR beta chain was documented in a study of technical replicates of blood from a few donors. Sequenced by immunoSEQ multiplex PCR; TCRdb stores in-frame clones only, minus some. The data contain 72,000 or so clones, 85% to 95% of them singletons. CDR1 GTSNPN and CDR2 SVGIG come from the germline V gene (reference sequence). The CDR3 has 15 residues. V gave up 5 bases and J gave up 0 bases; unmatched junction bases: 8. The chain joins TRBV30 to TRBJ2-7, with 9 nucleotides matching TRBD2. Sequenced sample: T cells isolated from PBMCs. This TCR was recovered from a human donor in good health. The CDR3 DNA reads as TGTGCCTGGGAAACCGGGACTAGCATCTCCTACGAGCAGTACTTC. Protein sequence: CAWETGTSISYEQYF.